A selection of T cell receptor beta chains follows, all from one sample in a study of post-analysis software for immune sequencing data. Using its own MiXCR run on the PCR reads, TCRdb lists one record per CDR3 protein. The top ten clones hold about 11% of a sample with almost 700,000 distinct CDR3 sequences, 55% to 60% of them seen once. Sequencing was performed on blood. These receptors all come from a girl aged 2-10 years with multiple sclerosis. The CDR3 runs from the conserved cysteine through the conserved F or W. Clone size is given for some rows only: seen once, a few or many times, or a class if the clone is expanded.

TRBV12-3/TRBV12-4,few,CASSSGGQGGTYGYTF
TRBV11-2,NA,CASKNPWGDPTDTQYF
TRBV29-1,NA,CSVESSPNTEAFF
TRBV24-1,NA,CATSGNSGNLYF
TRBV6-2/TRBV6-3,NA,CASSGPSAEQFF
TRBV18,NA,CASSLDFYNEQFF
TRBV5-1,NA,CASSYGTSGGRYNEQFF
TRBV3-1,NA,CASSPTRSSYNEQFF
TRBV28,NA,CASSSPGLAALYNEQFF
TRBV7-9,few,CASTISVGGRETQYF
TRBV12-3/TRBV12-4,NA,CASSSFHGPGVNGRYNEQFF
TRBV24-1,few,CATSDFRAGSGNEQFF
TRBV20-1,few,CSAREAVRSYNEQFF
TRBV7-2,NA,CASSFGDRGQETQYF
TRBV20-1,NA,CSAASGSSYEQYF
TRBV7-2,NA,CASGPGAVYNEQFF
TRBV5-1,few,CASSFSDRNEQYF
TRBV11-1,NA,CASSLLTSGAYEQYF
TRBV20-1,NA,CSAKRGAQETQYF
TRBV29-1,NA,CSVDRELYGYTF
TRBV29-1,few,CSVELAEETQYF